The 26 T cell receptor beta chains below were found in one sample sequenced in a study of response to subunit inactivated influenza vaccine. One entry per CDR3 protein results from TCRdb running MiXCR on the RT-PCR reads. The profile shows about 800,000 distinct CDR3 sequences, 21% of them singletons. Here the sequenced sample was PBMCs from blood, taken roughly 5 days after vaccination. The receptors originated from a man between 45 and 60 years old who received an inactivated influenza vaccine.

V usage is TRBV20-1 and J usage is TRBJ2-3, with TRBD2 matching 12 bases. The V gene end was trimmed by 2 bases and the J gene end by 6 bases; junction bases not matched to a gene: 6. The germline V gene has CDR1 DFQATT and CDR2 SNEGSKA (reference sequence). This CDR3 is built from 15 residues. This CDR3 is CSARSSGGAWDTQYF. The DNA for the CDR3 is TGCAGTGCTAGATCTAGCGGGGGGGCCTGGGATACGCAGTATTTT.

This clonotype was counted a few times. This chain joins TRBV6-1 and TRBJ1-6; no firm D call. V dropped 5 bases and J dropped 10 bases, with 15 bases sitting between them. This CDR3 comprises 14 residues. The germline gives CDR1 MNHNS, CDR2 SASEGT. The CDR3 here is CASSLTGRASPLHF. Written as DNA, the CDR3 is TGTGCCAGCAGTCTAACGGGGAGGGCGTCACCCCTCCACTTT.

The chain couples TRBV28 to TRBJ2-7, with 9 bases identical to TRBD1. CDR3 size: 15 residues. CDR1 MDHEN and CDR2 SYDVKM come from the germline V gene. V dropped 4 bases and J dropped 6; count of bases not matched to a gene: 10. CDR3 DNA sequence: TGTGCCAGCAGTTCCCCGGGACAGGGTCGTCGCGAGCAGTACTTC. Amino acid sequence: CASSSPGQGRREQYF.

The table lists this clonotype with many counts. The chain couples TRBV4-3 to TRBJ2-1; D is unclear. With 0 bases removed from V and 0 bases from J, the gap between germline ends came to 0 bases. Per the germline V gene, CDR1 is LGHNA and CDR2 is YSLEER. This CDR3 region has 13 residues. The CDR3 coding sequence is TGCGCCAGCAGCCAAGACTCCTACAATGAGCAGTTCTTC. As protein: CASSQDSYNEQFF.

The chain employs TRBV7-8 and TRBJ2-3; 8 positions agree with TRBD1. CDR1 and CDR2 (germline): SGHVS, FQNEAQ. V trimming: 5 bases; J trimming: 4 bases; junction bases outside the gene matches: 8. CDR3 size: 15 residues. CDR3 coding DNA: TGTGCCAGCAGCAAGGAGGACAGGGCCCCAGATACGCAGTATTTT. Its translation: CASSKEDRAPDTQYF. Full variable domain (rest looked up from reference TRBV7-8 and TRBJ2-3): GAGVSQSPRYKVAKRGQDVALRCDPISGHVSLFWYQQALGQGPEFLTYFQNEAQLDKSGLPSDRFFAERPEGSVSTLKIQRTQQEDSAVYLCASSKEDRAPDTQYFGPGTRLTVL.

This clonotype has more than one count but fewer than ten. V and J are TRBV5-1 and TRBJ2-3, with a tentative D call TRBD2 (6 bases). The CDR3 spans 12 residues. The V end lost 6 bases, the J end lost 5 bases, and 10 bases lay between the germline ends. Germline V gene lookup returns CDR1 SGHRS and CDR2 YFSETQ. The CDR3 coding sequence is TGCGCCAGCACTGGAGGGAGAGATACGCAGTATTTT. This encodes CASTGGRDTQYF. The full variable domain, completed using reference TRBV5-1 and TRBJ2-3, is KAGVTQTPRYLIKTRGQQVTLSCSPISGHRSVSWYQQTPGQGLQFLFEYFSETQRNKGNFPGRFSGRQFSNSRSEMNVSTLELGDSALYLCASTGGRDTQYFGPGTRLTVL.

The CDR3: CASSYSGLAGAETQYF. In nucleotides, the CDR3 is TGTGCCAGCAGTTACTCAGGGCTAGCGGGAGCAGAGACCCAGTACTTC. The chain recombines TRBV6-2 or TRBV6-3 with TRBJ2-5, with 10 bases fitting TRBD2. Germline CDR1 MNHEY, CDR2 SVGEGT. After removal of 0 bases from V and 4 bases from J, the junction contained 5 bases not matched to a gene. CDR3 length: 16 amino acids.

V gene TRBV20-1 combines with J gene TRBJ2-7; 10 bases line up with TRBD1. The germline V gene has CDR1 DFQATT and CDR2 SNEGSKA (reference sequence). After removal of 0 bases from V and 5 bases from J, the junction contained 7 bases not matched to a gene. This CDR3 is 15 amino acids long. CDR3: CSARDQQGTGDEQYF. Here the CDR3 DNA reads TGCAGTGCTAGAGATCAACAGGGGACAGGGGACGAGCAGTACTTC.

The chain employs TRBV20-1 and TRBJ2-1, with D uncertain. The CDR3 is 12 residues long. Deletions cut 5 bases from V and 8 bases from J, with 13 bases between. The germline V gene encodes CDR1 DFQATT and CDR2 SNEGSKA (reference sequence). CDR3 in DNA: TGCAGTGCTTCACGTTATAAGGATGAGCAGTTCTTC. This gives the protein CSASRYKDEQFF.

This clonotype was picked up a small number of times. V is TRBV5-5 and J is TRBJ1-1, with D unresolved. Trimming stripped 4 bases from V and 1 base from J, with 14 bases between. The CDR3 is 15 residues long. CDR1 and CDR2 (germline): SGHKS, YYEKEE (reference sequence). CDR3 in amino acids: CASSPDDLQNTEAFF. The CDR3 coding sequence is TGTGCCAGCAGCCCCGACGACCTACAGAACACTGAAGCTTTCTTT.

The chain carries TRBV3-1 and TRBJ2-7; D perhaps matches TRBD1 (5 bases). V was trimmed by 4 bases and J by 5 bases, leaving 18 bases between them. There are 15 residues in the CDR3. Germline V gene lookup returns CDR1 LGHDT and CDR2 YNNKEL (reference sequence). The CDR3 sequence: CASSPKGAVGHEQYF. CDR3 DNA sequence: TGTGCCAGCAGCCCGAAAGGGGCGGTGGGTCACGAGCAGTACTTC.

This clonotype was detected a few times. The gene calls are TRBV20-1 and TRBJ1-3; D gene ambiguous. V was trimmed by 0 bases and J by 0 bases, leaving 6 bases between them. The CDR3 contains 14 residues. Germline V gene lookup returns CDR1 DFQATT and CDR2 SNEGSKA (reference sequence). The CDR3 DNA follows: TGCAGTGCTAGAGAGCGGGCCTCTGGAAACACCATATATTTT. Translating gives CSARERASGNTIYF.

V and J are TRBV11-2 and TRBJ1-1; D might be TRBD1 (6 bases). This CDR3 spans 13 amino acids. Germline V gives CDR1 SGHAT, CDR2 FQNNGV. Trimming left V 7 bases short and J 3 bases short, with 12 bases between. The CDR3: CASIKGGDTEAFF. CDR3 DNA sequence: TGTGCCAGCATTAAGGGGGGCGACACTGAAGCTTTCTTT.

This clonotype was detected a few times. The rearrangement uses TRBV10-3 and TRBJ1-4, with TRBD1 as a possible D gene (5 bases). The CDR3 is made up of 15 amino acids. Deletions cut 3 bases from V and 7 bases from J, with 15 bases between. Germline lookup yields CDR1 ENHRY and CDR2 SYGVKD. The CDR3 region is CAISDGARGGEKLFF. In DNA form, the CDR3 reads TGTGCCATCAGTGATGGGGCAAGGGGTGGTGAAAAACTGTTTTTT.

This clonotype was detected a few times. This rearrangement joins TRBV7-9 to TRBJ2-5; the D is unclear. V was cut by 10 bases and J by 2 bases, with 17 bases left in between. The germline CDR1 and CDR2 sequences are SEHNR and FQNEAQ (reference sequence). The CDR3 has 14 amino acids. DNA for the CDR3: TGTGCCATCCGGTTACTAAGGAATCAAGAGACCCAGTACTTC. This encodes CAIRLLRNQETQYF. Drawing the rest from reference TRBV7-9 and TRBJ2-5, the complete variable domain is DTGVSQNPRHKITKRGQNVTFRCDPISEHNRLYWYRQTLGQGPEFLTYFQNEAQLEKSRLLSDRFSAERPKGSFSTLEIQRTEQGDSAMYLCAIRLLRNQETQYFGPGTRLLVL.

This clonotype was picked up a small number of times. The V gene is TRBV20-1, the J gene TRBJ2-5; D ambiguous. This CDR3 has 13 residues. The germline V and J ends were trimmed by 0 bases and 2 bases, with 7 bases remaining between them. Per the germline V gene, CDR1 is DFQATT and CDR2 is SNEGSKA (reference sequence). Written as DNA, the CDR3 is TGCAGTGCTAGAGATCACCAACAAGAGACCCAGTACTTC. Translating gives CSARDHQQETQYF.

The rearrangement links TRBV4-3 to TRBJ1-6; D ambiguous. From germline, CDR1 is LGHNA and CDR2 YSLEER. This CDR3 has 18 amino acids. Between the trimmed V and J ends, which lost 0 bases and 6 bases, there was a span of 18 bases. The DNA of the CDR3 is TGCGCCAGCAGCCAAGACATTATTGTCCGAGGGATTAATTCACCCCTCCACTTT. Protein sequence: CASSQDIIVRGINSPLHF.

J is TRBJ2-3 and V is TRBV2; D may be TRBD2 (6 bases). The CDR3 is 13 amino acids. Germline-derived CDR1 and CDR2 are SNHLY and FYNNEI. V lost 11 bases and J 5 bases, leaving 17 bases between the germline ends. CDR3 DNA: TGTGCCGTCGCCCGGGAGTTAGGAGATACGCAGTATTTT. Encoded protein: CAVARELGDTQYF. The full variable domain, its missing parts supplied by reference TRBV2 and TRBJ2-3, is EPEVTQTPSHQVTQMGQEVILRCVPISNHLYFYWYRQILGQKVEFLVSFYNNEISEKSEIFDDQFSVERPDGSNFTLKIRSTKLEDSAMYFCAVARELGDTQYFGPGTRLTVL.

This clonotype was seen ten or more times. J is TRBJ1-6 and V is TRBV5-1, with 8 bases that match TRBD1. The CDR3 loop spans 17 amino acids. The V segment lost 3 bases and the J segment 6 bases; nucleotides outside the gene matches: 11. CDR1 is SGHRS and CDR2 is YFSETQ in the germline V gene. The CDR3 loop reads CASSWWTTGGGNSPLHF. The CDR3 region has the DNA TGCGCCAGCAGCTGGTGGACCACAGGGGGTGGTAATTCACCCCTCCACTTT.

The rearrangement joins TRBV7-8 to TRBJ1-3, with D possibly matching TRBD1 (5 bases). V was cut by 5 bases and J by 0 bases, with 11 bases left in between. The CDR3 is 15 amino acids. Germline-derived CDR1 and CDR2 are SGHVS and FQNEAQ. The CDR3 DNA is TGTGCCAGCAGCAAGGGACGGTCCTCTGGAAACACCATATATTTT. This codes for CASSKGRSSGNTIYF.

There are many counts of this clonotype. The rearrangement links TRBV6-5 to TRBJ2-2, with D hard to call. There are 14 residues in the CDR3. The germline V gene encodes CDR1 MNHEY and CDR2 SVGAGI. V dropped 0 bases and J dropped 0 bases, with 2 bases sitting between them. The CDR3 is CASSYSSNTGELFF. Here the CDR3 DNA reads TGTGCCAGCAGTTACTCTTCGAACACCGGGGAGCTGTTTTTT.

This clonotype appeared a few times. The chain has TRBV20-1 and TRBJ2-1, with 10 positions matching TRBD2. This CDR3 contains 13 residues. The germline CDR1 and CDR2 sequences are DFQATT and SNEGSKA (reference sequence). The CDR3 region is CRGASGGVNEQFF. CDR3 DNA: TGCAGGGGAGCTAGCGGGGGAGTGAATGAGCAGTTCTTC.

The rearrangement uses TRBV28 and TRBJ2-2; D gene uncertain. V lost 2 bases and J lost 2, with 12 bases in between. Germline assignment: CDR1 MDHEN and CDR2 SYDVKM. CDR3 length equals 16 residues. CDR3 sequence: CASSLPAFSNTGELFF. The CDR3 nucleotides are TGTGCCAGCAGTTTACCGGCGTTCTCCAACACCGGGGAGCTGTTTTTT.

This clonotype was found a few times. The chain is built from TRBV20-1 and TRBJ2-5; 12 bases fit TRBD1. In germline, CDR1 is DFQATT, CDR2 SNEGSKA (reference sequence). V was clipped by 4 bases and J by 5 bases; unmatched bases: 5. CDR3 length: 14 residues. CDR3 sequence reads: CSATGTGGRETQYF. The DNA of the CDR3 is TGCAGTGCTACCGGGACAGGGGGCAGGGAGACCCAGTACTTC.

This clonotype was detected only a few times. This chain joins TRBV7-2 and TRBJ2-7; tentatively, D is TRBD1 or TRBD2 (5 bases each). V shed 5 bases and J shed 4 bases, with 15 bases lying between them. The length of the CDR3 is 14 residues. Germline CDR1 and CDR2: SGHTA and FQGNSA. The CDR3 DNA reads as TGTGCCAGCAGCCCACACGGGACCGGTTACGAGCAGTACTTC. Protein sequence: CASSPHGTGYEQYF.

This clonotype was counted between two and nine times. V is TRBV18 and J is TRBJ2-1; TRBD2 agrees at 11 bases. V was clipped by 3 bases and J by 4 bases; unmatched bases: 11. Germline CDR1 and CDR2: KGHSH and LQKENI. The CDR3 runs to 18 residues. The CDR3 sequence is CASSPPLLLAGGYNEQFF. The CDR3 bases are TGTGCCAGCTCACCGCCTTTACTTCTAGCGGGAGGTTACAATGAGCAGTTCTTC.